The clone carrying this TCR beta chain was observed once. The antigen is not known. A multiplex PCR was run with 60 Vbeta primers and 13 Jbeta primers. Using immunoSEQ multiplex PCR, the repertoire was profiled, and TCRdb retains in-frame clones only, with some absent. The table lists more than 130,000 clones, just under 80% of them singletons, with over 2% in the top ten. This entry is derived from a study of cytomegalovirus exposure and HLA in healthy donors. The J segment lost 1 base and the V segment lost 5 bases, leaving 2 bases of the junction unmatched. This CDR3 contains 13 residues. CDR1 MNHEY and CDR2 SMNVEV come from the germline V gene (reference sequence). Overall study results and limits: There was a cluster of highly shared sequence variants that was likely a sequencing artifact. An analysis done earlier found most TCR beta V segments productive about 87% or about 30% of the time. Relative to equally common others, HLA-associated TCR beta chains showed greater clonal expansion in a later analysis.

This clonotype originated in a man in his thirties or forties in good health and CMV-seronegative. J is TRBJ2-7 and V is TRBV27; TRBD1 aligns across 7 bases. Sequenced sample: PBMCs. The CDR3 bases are TGTGCCAGCAGTCGACAGGGTTCCTACGAGCAGTACTTC. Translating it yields CASSRQGSYEQYF.